This TCR beta chain stems from a study of graft-versus-host responses after intestinal transplantation (dated by TCRdb to about 2021). At the level of the whole study: Multivisceral, liver-intestinal, or isolated intestinal transplants were received by the recipients. Rather than going through the commercial service, samples from three later patients were sequenced in-house on an Illumina MiSeq and processed with MiXCR. After intestinal transplantation, graft-versus-host and host-versus-graft alloreactive T cell clones were followed in the graft, circulation and bone marrow using bulk TCR-beta CDR3 sequencing. Donor T cell macrochimerism was defined as a peak of at least 4% donor T cells among recipient peripheral blood mononuclear cells. A cohort of about two dozen intestinal transplant recipients, including one retransplant, was enrolled, and a few patients lacking pretransplant specimens were excluded. Anti-thymocyte globulin induction was given to all recipients, followed by maintenance tacrolimus and steroids for roughly 3 years. Alloreactive clones were identified by sequencing pre-transplant mixed lymphocyte reaction products and comparing these products with unstimulated pre-transplant donor and recipient T cells. Overall study outcomes, separate from this receptor: Early after transplant, declines in HvG clones were associated with peak levels of circulating GvH clones. Patients with donor T cell macrochimerism had high GvH to HvG T cell clonal ratios in their allografts. GvH clones turned up in recipient bone marrow, with some appearing earlier in ileal mucosa or blood, a pattern consistent with an intestinal mucosal origin. The conclusions were limited by the relatively low number and heterogeneity of the intestinal transplant patients.

Read against the paper, the sample's time point label means: cells obtained before transplantation from donor or recipient. CD3+CD4+ and CD3+CD8+ populations were FACS-sorted from unstimulated pre-transplant donor and recipient cells taken from spleen or lymph nodes. CDR1 SGHKS and CDR2 YYEKEE are derived from the germline V gene (reference sequence). The CDR3 goes from the cysteine to the phenylalanine over 16 residues. The CDR3 DNA has 48 bases and is translated from base 1. Trimming leaves V shorter by 0 bases and J shorter by 6 bases, with the junction holding 4 bases beyond the gene matches. The library was made by the immunoSEQ multiplex PCR assay. For most patients, genomic DNA was isolated using the Qiagen DNeasy Blood and Tissue Kit and was shipped frozen to Adaptive Biotechnologies for TCR sequencing. Adaptive Biotechnologies carried out high-throughput TCR-beta CDR3 sequencing of genomic DNA for most patients. Turning to the authors' computational methods: Adaptive's ImmunoSEQ software was the source of the TCR sequencing data for 15 to 20 patients, while a few other patients were processed with MiXCR and VDJtools. To correct CD4 versus CD8 sorting errors, sequences present in both subsets at a frequency ratio below 5:1 were removed. CDR3 nucleotide sequences shared by donor and recipient were removed because the origin of these sequences could not be assigned. To count as alloreactive, a clone needed at least 2-fold expansion over unstimulated cells and a minimum CFSE-low frequency of 0.002% (template counts) or 0.001% (read counts). Clones detected in sequenced pre-transplant spleen, lymph node, or MLR CFSE-low populations of the donor or recipient were defined as mappable. Cumulative frequency of alloreactive clones was calculated as a percentage of all sequences weighted by copy number. TCRdb provides this immuneACCESS table in a form limited to in-frame rearrangements. Some clones are lacking; in checked studies, under half of them reflect an unresolved V gene, and why the rest are absent is not known. From that table come the V and J calls and clone size; the DNA was used to work out D and trimming. The table for this sample lists approximately 97,000 clones; 91% of them were counted only once. The leading ten clones occupy approximately 0.18% of the sample.

Of note for this clone: The clone's antigen remains unknown. Per-base qualities were not stored, and no clone one base away is much larger.

The receptor's source is a human donor who was the organ donor for an intestinal transplant. The sequence links TRBV5-5 to TRBJ2-1, with 12 junctional bases fitting TRBD2. Sequences were derived from unstimulated CD4+ T cells sorted from spleen or lymph node cells, sampled before transplant. The DNA is as follows: TGTGCCAGCAGCTTGGCCGCTAGCGGGGGGGCCAATGAGCAGTTCTTC. It is translated as CASSLAASGGANEQFF.